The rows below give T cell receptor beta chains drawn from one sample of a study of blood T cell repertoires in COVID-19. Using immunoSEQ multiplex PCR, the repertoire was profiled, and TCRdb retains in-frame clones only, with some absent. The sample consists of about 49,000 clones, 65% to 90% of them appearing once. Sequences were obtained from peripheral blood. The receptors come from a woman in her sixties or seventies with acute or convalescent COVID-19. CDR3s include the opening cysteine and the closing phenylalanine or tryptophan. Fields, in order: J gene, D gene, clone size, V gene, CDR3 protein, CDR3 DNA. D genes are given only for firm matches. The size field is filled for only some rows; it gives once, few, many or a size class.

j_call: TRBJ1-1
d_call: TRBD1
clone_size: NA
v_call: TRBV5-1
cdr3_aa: CASSLGWDRQNTEAFF
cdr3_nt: TGCGCCAGCAGCTTGGGGTGGGACAGACAGAACACTGAAGCTTTCTTT

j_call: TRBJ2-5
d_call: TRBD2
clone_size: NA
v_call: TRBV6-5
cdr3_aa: CASSLTSGQETQYF
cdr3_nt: TGTGCCAGCAGTCTGACTAGCGGCCAAGAGACCCAGTACTTC

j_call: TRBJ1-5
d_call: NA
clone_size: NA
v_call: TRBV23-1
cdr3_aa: CASRSQGVQENNQPQHF
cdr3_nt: TGCGCCAGCCGCAGTCAGGGTGTGCAGGAAAACAATCAGCCCCAGCATTTT

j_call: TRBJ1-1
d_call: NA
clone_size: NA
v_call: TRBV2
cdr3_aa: CASSVEGNTEAFF
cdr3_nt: TGTGCCAGCAGTGTAGAGGGGAACACTGAAGCTTTCTTT

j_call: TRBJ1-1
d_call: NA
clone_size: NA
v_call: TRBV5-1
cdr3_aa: CASSLESGLAFF
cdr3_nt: TGCGCCAGCAGCTTGGAATCAGGGTTAGCTTTCTTT

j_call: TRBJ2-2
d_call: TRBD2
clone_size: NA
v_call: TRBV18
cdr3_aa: CASSKPGLAQNRGGELFF
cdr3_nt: TGTGCCAGCTCAAAACCCGGACTAGCGCAAAATCGCGGCGGGGAGCTGTTTTTT

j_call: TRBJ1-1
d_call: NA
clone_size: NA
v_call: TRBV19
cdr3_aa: CASSPGGGNTEAFF
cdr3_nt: TGTGCCAGTAGTCCTGGGGGGGGGAACACTGAAGCTTTCTTT

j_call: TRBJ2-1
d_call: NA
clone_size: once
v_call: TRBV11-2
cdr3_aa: CASSLDLTGLNEQFF
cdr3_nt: TGTGCCAGCAGCTTAGATCTGACTGGTTTGAATGAGCAGTTCTTC

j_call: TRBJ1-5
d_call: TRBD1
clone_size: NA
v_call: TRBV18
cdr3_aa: CASSPDQGQGVTRGNQPQHF
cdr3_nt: TGTGCCAGCTCACCCGACCAGGGACAGGGGGTGACCCGGGGCAATCAGCCCCAGCATTTT

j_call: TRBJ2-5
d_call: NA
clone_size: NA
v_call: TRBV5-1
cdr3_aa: CASSLGGSKETQYF
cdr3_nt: TGCGCCAGCAGCTTGGGAGGTAGCAAGGAGACCCAGTACTTC

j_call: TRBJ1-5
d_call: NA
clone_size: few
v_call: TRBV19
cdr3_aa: CASSSAGNQPQHF
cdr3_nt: TGTGCCAGTAGTTCGGCAGGGAATCAGCCCCAGCATTTT

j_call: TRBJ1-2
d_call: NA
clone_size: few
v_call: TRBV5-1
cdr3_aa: CASSFTGFNYGYTF
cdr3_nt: TGCGCCAGCAGCTTCACAGGGTTTAACTATGGCTACACCTTC

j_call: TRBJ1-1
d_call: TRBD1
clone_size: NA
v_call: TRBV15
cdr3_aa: CATSRTGDRSTEAFF
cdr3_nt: TGTGCCACCAGCAGAACCGGGGACAGATCCACTGAAGCTTTCTTT

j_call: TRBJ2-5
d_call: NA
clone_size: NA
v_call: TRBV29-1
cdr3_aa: CSVVQTSGETQYF
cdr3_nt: TGCAGCGTTGTCCAGACTTCGGGAGAGACCCAGTACTTC

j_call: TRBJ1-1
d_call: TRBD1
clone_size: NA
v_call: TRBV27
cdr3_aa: CASSSRGLVEAFF
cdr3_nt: TGTGCCAGCAGTTCCAGGGGGCTCGTTGAAGCTTTCTTT

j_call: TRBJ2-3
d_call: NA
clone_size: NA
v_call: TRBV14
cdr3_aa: CASSLRLGSTDTQYF
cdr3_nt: TGTGCCAGCAGCTTACGACTAGGGAGCACAGATACGCAGTATTTT

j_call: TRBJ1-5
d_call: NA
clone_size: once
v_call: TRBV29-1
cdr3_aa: CSVETGFDQPQHF
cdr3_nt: TGCAGCGTTGAAACAGGGTTTGATCAGCCCCAGCATTTT

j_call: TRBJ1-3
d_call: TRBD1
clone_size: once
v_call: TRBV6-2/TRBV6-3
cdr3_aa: CASSFGQAGNTIYF
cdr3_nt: TGTGCCAGCAGCTTCGGACAGGCGGGAAACACCATATATTTT

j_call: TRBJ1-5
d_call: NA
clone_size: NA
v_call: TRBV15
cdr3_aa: CATSRDLDGGTGVHF
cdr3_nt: TGTGCCACCAGCAGAGATTTGGACGGAGGGACCGGTGTACATTTT

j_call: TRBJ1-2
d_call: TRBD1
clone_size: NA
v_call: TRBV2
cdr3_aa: CASSEGRRQGNYGYTF
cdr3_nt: TGTGCCAGCAGTGAAGGTCGAAGACAGGGAAACTATGGCTACACCTTC

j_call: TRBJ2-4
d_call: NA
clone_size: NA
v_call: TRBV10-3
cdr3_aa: CAISTGRIQYF
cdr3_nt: TGTGCCATCAGTACAGGGAGAATTCAGTACTTC

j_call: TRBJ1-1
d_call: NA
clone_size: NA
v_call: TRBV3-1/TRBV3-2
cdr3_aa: CASSPLGEFGEAFF
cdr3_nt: TGTGCCAGCAGCCCTCTCGGGGAGTTCGGAGAAGCTTTCTTT

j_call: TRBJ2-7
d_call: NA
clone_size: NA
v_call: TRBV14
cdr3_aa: CASSQERAHEQYF
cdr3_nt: TGTGCCAGCAGCCAAGAGAGGGCCCACGAGCAGTACTTC

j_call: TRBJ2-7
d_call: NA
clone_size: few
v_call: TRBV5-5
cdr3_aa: CASSLYRDAYEQYF
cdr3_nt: TGTGCCAGCAGCTTGTACAGGGACGCCTACGAGCAGTACTTC

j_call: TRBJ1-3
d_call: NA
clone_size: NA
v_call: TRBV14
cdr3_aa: CATQRTASGNTIYF
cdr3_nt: TGTGCCACCCAGCGGACAGCCTCTGGAAACACCATATATTTT

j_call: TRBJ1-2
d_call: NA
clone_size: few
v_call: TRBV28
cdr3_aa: CASTKITNYGYTF
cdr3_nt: TGTGCCAGCACTAAGATAACTAACTATGGCTACACCTTC

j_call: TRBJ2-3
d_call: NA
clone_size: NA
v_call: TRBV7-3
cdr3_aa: CASSLGASTDTQYF
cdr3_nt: TGTGCCAGCAGCTTAGGGGCTAGCACAGATACGCAGTATTTT

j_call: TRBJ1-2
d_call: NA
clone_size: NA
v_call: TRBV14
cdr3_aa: CASSQGLSFLF
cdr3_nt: TGTGCCAGCAGCCAAGGGTTGAGCTTCCTCTTC

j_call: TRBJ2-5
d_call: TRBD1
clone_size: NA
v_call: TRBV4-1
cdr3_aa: CASSPGGAGPETQYF
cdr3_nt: TGCGCCAGCAGCCCAGGGGGCGCAGGTCCGGAGACCCAGTACTTC

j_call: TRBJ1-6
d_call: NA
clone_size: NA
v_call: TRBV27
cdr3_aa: CASSLGTAYSPLHF
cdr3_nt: TGTGCCAGCAGTCTTGGGACTGCTTATTCACCCCTCCACTTT

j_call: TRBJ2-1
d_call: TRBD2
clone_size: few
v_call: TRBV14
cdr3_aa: CASSQDTGGGSIF
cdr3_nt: TGTGCCAGCAGCCAAGATACGGGGGGAGGATCGATCTTC

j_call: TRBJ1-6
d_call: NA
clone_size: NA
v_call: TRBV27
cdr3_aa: CASSSDNFSPLHF
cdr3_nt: TGTGCCAGCAGTTCCGACAATTTCTCACCCCTCCACTTT

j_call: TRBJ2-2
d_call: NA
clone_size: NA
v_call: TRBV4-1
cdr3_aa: CASSQAPTGLGTGELFF
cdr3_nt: TGCGCCAGCAGCCAAGCGCCGACTGGTCTGGGCACCGGGGAGCTGTTTTTT

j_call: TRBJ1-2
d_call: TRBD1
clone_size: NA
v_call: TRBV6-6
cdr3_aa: CASSATGDYGYTF
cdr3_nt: TGTGCCAGCAGTGCGACAGGGGACTATGGCTACACCTTC

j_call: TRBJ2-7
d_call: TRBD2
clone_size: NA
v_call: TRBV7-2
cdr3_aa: CASSPGWGGPYEQYF
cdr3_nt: TGTGCCAGCAGCCCCGGATGGGGGGGACCCTACGAGCAGTACTTC

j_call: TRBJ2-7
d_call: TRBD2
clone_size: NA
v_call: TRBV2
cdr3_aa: CASSELGSGYEQYF
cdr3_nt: TGTGCCAGCAGTGAATTGGGTAGCGGGTACGAGCAGTACTTC

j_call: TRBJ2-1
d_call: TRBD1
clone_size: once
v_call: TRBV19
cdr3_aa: CASSASPRQGYRSYNEQFF
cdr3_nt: TGTGCCAGTAGTGCCTCTCCTAGACAGGGTTATAGGTCCTACAATGAGCAGTTCTTC

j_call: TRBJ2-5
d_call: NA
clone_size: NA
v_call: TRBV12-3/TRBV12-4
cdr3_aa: CASSKTGLETQYF
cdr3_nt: TGTGCCAGCAGTAAAACAGGGCTAGAGACCCAGTACTTC

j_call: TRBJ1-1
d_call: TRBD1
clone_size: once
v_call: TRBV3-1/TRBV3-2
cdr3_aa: CASSRTGGTEAFF
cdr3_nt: TGTGCCAGCAGCCGCACAGGGGGCACTGAAGCTTTCTTT

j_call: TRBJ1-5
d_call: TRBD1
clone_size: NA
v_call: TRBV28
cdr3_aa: CASSSTGGRQPQHF
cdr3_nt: TGTGCCAGCAGTTCGACAGGGGGCAGACAGCCCCAGCATTTT

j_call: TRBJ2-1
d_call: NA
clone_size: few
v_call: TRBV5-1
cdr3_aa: CASSSRGGQYSYNEQFF
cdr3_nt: TGCGCCAGCAGCTCCCGAGGGGGTCAGTATTCGTACAATGAGCAGTTCTTC

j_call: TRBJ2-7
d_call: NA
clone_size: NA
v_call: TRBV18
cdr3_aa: CASSPRQGARDEQYF
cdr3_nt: TGTGCCAGCTCACCACGTCAAGGGGCTCGGGACGAGCAGTACTTC